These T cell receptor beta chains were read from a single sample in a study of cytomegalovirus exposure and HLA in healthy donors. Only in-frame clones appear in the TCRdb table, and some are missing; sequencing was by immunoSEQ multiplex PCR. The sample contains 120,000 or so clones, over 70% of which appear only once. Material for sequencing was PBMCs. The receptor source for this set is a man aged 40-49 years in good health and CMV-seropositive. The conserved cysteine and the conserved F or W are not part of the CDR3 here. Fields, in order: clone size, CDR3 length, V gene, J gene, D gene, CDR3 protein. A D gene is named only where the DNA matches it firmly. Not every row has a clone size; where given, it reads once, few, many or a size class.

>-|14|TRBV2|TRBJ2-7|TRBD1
ASSALGTGAGGEQY
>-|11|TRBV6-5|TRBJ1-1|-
ASSSVYYTEAF
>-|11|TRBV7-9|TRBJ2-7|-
ASSSGQSYEQY
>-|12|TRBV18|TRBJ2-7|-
ASSPRGLSGEQY
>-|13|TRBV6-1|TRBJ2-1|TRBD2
ASIGTSGAWNEQF
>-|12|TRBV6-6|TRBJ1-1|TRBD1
ASLRDRTNTEAF
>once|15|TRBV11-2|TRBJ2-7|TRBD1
ASRQGQGTANSYEQY
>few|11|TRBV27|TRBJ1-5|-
ASSWSLRQPQH
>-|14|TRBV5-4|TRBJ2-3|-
ASSLNSAARTDTQY
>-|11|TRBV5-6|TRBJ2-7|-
ASSPGHTYEQY
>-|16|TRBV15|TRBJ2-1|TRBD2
ATSRDPSGGASYNEQF
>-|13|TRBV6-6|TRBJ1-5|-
ASSSRTANNQPQH
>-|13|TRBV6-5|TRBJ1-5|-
ASTPTVFSNQPQH
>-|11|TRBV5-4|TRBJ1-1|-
ASSLAGLGEAF
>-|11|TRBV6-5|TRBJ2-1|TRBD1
ASSPDRVHEQF
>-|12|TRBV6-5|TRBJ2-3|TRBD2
ASSPLAGGGTQY
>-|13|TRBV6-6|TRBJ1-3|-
ASRDTGERGNTIY
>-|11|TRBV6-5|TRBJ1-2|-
ASSKGSWRGYT
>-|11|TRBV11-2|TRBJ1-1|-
ASSLAQGTEAF
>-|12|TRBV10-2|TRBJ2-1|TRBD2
ASSRTSGGREQF
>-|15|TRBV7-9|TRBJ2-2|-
ASSLTSHNKRTGELF
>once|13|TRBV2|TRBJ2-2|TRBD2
ASRILAGDTGELF
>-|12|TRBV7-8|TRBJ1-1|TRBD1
ASSSTGGTGEAF
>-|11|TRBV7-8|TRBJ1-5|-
ASSPIRAQPQH
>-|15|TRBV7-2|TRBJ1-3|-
ASSLRGVGRAGNTIY
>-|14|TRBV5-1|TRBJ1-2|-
ASSPPAGENNYGYT
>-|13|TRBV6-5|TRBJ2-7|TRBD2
ASSYSGLGGYEQY
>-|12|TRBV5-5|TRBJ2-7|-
ASSLYRTTYEQY
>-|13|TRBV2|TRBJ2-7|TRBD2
ASSEKREMGDEQY
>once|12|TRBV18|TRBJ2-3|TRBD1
ASSQGASTDTQY
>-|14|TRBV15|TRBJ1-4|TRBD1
ATSRVVNRGYEKLF
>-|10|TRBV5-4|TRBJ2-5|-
ASSLDGETQY
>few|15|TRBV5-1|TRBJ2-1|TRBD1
ASSLAIVTGGLNEQF
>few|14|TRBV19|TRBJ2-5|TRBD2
ASSITLAGVQETQY
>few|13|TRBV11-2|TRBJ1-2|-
ASSLEWAPDYGYT
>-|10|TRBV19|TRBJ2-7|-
ASSAGAREQY
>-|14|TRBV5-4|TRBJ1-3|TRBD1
ASSADRGAFGNTIY
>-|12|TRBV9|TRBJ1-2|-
ASSVEGGNYGYT
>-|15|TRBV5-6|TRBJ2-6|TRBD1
ASSAGTGSPGANVLT
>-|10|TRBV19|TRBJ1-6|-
ASRVGGSPLH
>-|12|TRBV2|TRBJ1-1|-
ASSEPVLNTEAF
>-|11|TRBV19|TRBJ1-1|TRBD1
ASRQGWNTEAF
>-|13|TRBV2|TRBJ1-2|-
ASSAWDTRNYGYT
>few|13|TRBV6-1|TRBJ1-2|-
ASSEAREGWYGYT
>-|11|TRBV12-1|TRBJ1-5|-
ASRRDRAQPQH
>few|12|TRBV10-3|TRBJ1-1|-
AIAGGQGETEAF
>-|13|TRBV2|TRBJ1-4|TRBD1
ASRGQGNLNEKLF
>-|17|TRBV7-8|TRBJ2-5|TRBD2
ASSSRSGAASGVQETQY
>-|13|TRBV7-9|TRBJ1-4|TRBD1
ASSLNQGANEKLF
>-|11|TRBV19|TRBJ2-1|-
ASSRGSWNEQF
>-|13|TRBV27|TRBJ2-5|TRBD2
ASSAGTSGRETQY
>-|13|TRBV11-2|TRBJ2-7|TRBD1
ASSLARGQGFEQY
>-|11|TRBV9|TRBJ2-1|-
ASSTDILNEQF
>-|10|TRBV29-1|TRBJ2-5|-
SVGQREETQY